Many counts were recorded for the clone carrying this T cell receptor beta chain. The antigen is undetermined. This sample stems from a study of T cells in Graves' hyperthyroidism and ophthalmopathy. The study's findings and limits: Expanded thyroid clonotypes (above 0.001) were mostly also found in blood.

The V and J ends lost 6 bases and 3 bases, in that order; junction bases with no gene match: 5. In germline, CDR1 is ENHRY, CDR2 SYGVKD. This CDR3 has 15 residues. It was less than 13 ml of fresh peripheral blood that supplied the PBMCs. It was RNA transcripts that yielded the amplified TCR beta CDR3 regions. The primer set for the first-round RT-PCR of the TCR CDR3 was HTBI. TCRdb re-called the multiplex PCR reads with MiXCR, one entry per CDR3 protein. This sample has 600,000 to 800,000 distinct CDR3 sequences, with roughly 32% found just once. Sequenced input: blood. The chain couples TRBV10-3 to TRBJ1-4; 9 positions match TRBD1. The sequence was obtained from a woman aged 40-49 years with Graves' hyperthyroidism. The chain's CDR3 is CAIRGQGSANEKLFF. The CDR3 coding sequence is TGTGCCATCAGGGGACAGGGATCGGCTAATGAAAAACTGTTTTTT.